Following are 30 T cell receptor beta chains from one sample sequenced in a study of blood T cell repertoires in COVID-19. TCRdb keeps only in-frame clones here, not all; method: immunoSEQ multiplex PCR. The table records roughly 260,000 clones, 75% to 95% of them present only once. Sequenced input: peripheral blood. These receptors originate from a person aged 18 to 30 with COVID-19, enrolled during active disease.

V is TRBV14 and J is TRBJ1-1, with 8 bases identical to TRBD1. Trimming removed 5 bases from V and 0 bases from J; junction bases left unmatched: 8. This CDR3 has 16 amino acids. From germline, CDR1 is SGHDN and CDR2 FVKESK. CDR3 in DNA: TGTGCCAGCAGCTCCCGACAGGGGCGGGTGAACACTGAAGCTTTCTTT. It translates to CASSSRQGRVNTEAFF.

This chain links TRBV3-1 (or the pseudogene TRBV3-2) with TRBJ1-4, with TRBD1 matching 7 bases. Germline CDR1 LGHDT, CDR2 YNNKEL (reference sequence). This CDR3 is built from 20 residues. J lost 7 bases, V lost 3 bases, and 23 bases had no gene match. The CDR3 spells CASSQCGWGGHRGRTEKLFF. The CDR3 region has the DNA TGTGCCAGCAGCCAGTGTGGGTGGGGCGGGCACAGGGGCAGGACTGAAAAACTGTTTTTT.

This chain links TRBV2 with TRBJ2-6, with D perhaps matching TRBD1 (5 bases). V was clipped by 6 bases and J by 3 bases, with 12 bases between them. The CDR3 has 15 residues. CDR1 SNHLY and CDR2 FYNNEI come from the germline V gene. The CDR3 bases are TGTGCCAGCAGCGGGCTTACAGGTGGGGCCAACGTCCTGACTTTC. It specifies CASSGLTGGANVLTF.

The rearrangement links TRBV5-6 to TRBJ1-3; possible D gene TRBD1, 5 bases. Trimming shortened V by 0 bases and J by 0 bases, and 7 bases separated the two germline ends. Per germline, CDR1 SGHDT and CDR2 YYEEEE. The CDR3 length is 15 residues. In nucleotides, the CDR3 is TGTGCCAGCAGCTTGGGGGGCGTCTCTGGAAACACCATATATTTT. Its protein product is CASSLGGVSGNTIYF.

This clone was counted a single time. V gene TRBV7-9 combines with J gene TRBJ2-1; TRBD1 might be the D (6 bases). Trimming left V 5 bases short and J 2 bases short, with 10 bases between. The CDR3 has 14 residues. Per germline, CDR1 SEHNR and CDR2 FQNEAQ (reference sequence). This chain's CDR3 is CASSHRDTYNEQFF. The CDR3 DNA sequence: TGTGCCAGCAGCCATCGGGACACCTACAATGAGCAGTTCTTC.

This clone was seen only once. V is TRBV9 and J is TRBJ2-2; the match to TRBD1 covers 7 bases. CDR1 is SGDLS and CDR2 is YYNGEE in the germline V gene. The CDR3 covers 15 residues. With V trimmed by 4 bases and J by 5 bases, 8 bases remained unmatched. The DNA of the CDR3 is TGTGCCAGCAGCATCACAGGGGTTGGAACCGGGGAGCTGTTTTTT. This encodes CASSITGVGTGELFF.

V usage is TRBV6-2 or TRBV6-3 and J usage is TRBJ1-4; maybe TRBD1 (5 bases). The CDR3 runs 12 residues. CDR1 is MNHEY, CDR2 SVGEGT, per germline. V gave up 4 bases and J gave up 13 bases, with 13 bases separating them. The CDR3 DNA follows: TGTGCCAGCAGTTGGGGGGACGCGAGACTGTTTTTT. It yields the protein CASSWGDARLFF.

J is TRBJ2-2 and V is TRBV5-4; 7 bases map to TRBD2. The CDR3 runs 18 residues. Germline V CDR1 and CDR2: SGHNT, YYREEE (reference sequence). The ends lost 0 bases at V and 2 bases at J; junction bases unmatched: 10. CDR3 residues: CASSLGNIASGNTGELFF. The CDR3 DNA reads as TGTGCCAGCAGCTTGGGGAATATTGCTAGCGGCAACACCGGGGAGCTGTTTTTT.

The J gene is TRBJ2-5, the V gene TRBV29-1, with D possibly being TRBD2 (6 bases). This CDR3 is 15 amino acids long. Trimming took 4 bases from V and 1 from J, leaving 16 bases between them. Germline V gives CDR1 SQVTM, CDR2 ANQGSEA. CDR3 loop: CSVVTGSTLQETQYF. CDR3 nucleotide sequence: TGCAGCGTTGTTACCGGGAGTACGCTCCAAGAGACCCAGTACTTC.

The chain recombines TRBV4-2 with TRBJ2-1, with 7 bases fitting TRBD2. Germline values: CDR1 LGHNA, CDR2 YNFKEQ. J lost 3 bases, V lost 4 bases, and 3 bases had no gene match. The CDR3 length is 14 residues. In DNA form, the CDR3 reads TGTGCCAGCAGCCTCCGGGGGGTCTACAATGAGCAGTTCTTC. Its protein is CASSLRGVYNEQFF.

CDR3 in amino acids: CASSTSGGSETQYF. The CDR3 DNA reads as TGTGCCAGCAGTACTTCAGGAGGATCAGAGACCCAGTACTTC. The chain carries TRBV3-1 (or the pseudogene TRBV3-2) and TRBJ2-5; D might be TRBD2 (5 bases). V lost 6 bases, J lost 4 bases, and 15 bases lay in between. This CDR3 has 14 amino acids. CDR1 is LGHDT, CDR2 YNNKEL, per germline (reference sequence).

V is TRBV30 and J is TRBJ1-1; perhaps TRBD1 as D (6 bases). Germline loops: CDR1 GTSNPN, CDR2 SVGIG (reference sequence). This CDR3 has 13 residues. Trimming removed 2 bases at V and 1 base at J, with 8 bases between. The CDR3 loop reads CAWSIQGNTEAFF. The CDR3 DNA follows: TGTGCCTGGAGTATACAGGGGAACACTGAAGCTTTCTTT.

The genes are TRBV27 and TRBJ2-5, with 9 bases fitting TRBD1. Trimming took 8 bases from V and 5 from J; bases not matched to a gene: 9. The germline CDR1 and CDR2 sequences are MNHEY and SMNVEV (reference sequence). The CDR3 has 14 residues. CDR3 protein: CASAGQGGGETQYF. CDR3 sequence (DNA): TGTGCCAGCGCGGGACAGGGCGGAGGGGAGACCCAGTACTTC.

The genes are TRBV7-9 and TRBJ2-2; 10 nucleotides align to TRBD2. The V and J ends lost 10 bases and 2 bases, in that order; junction bases with no gene match: 10. Germline CDR1 and CDR2: SEHNR and FQNEAQ (reference sequence). The CDR3 is made up of 16 amino acids. The DNA of the CDR3 is TGTGCCAACCCGTCGGGACTAGCGTCTAACACCGGGGAGCTGTTTTTT. Encoded protein: CANPSGLASNTGELFF. The full variable domain, with the rest looked up from reference TRBV7-9 and TRBJ2-2, is DTGVSQNPRHKITKRGQNVTFRCDPISEHNRLYWYRQTLGQGPEFLTYFQNEAQLEKSRLLSDRFSAERPKGSFSTLEIQRTEQGDSAMYLCANPSGLASNTGELFFGEGSRLTVL.

V and J are TRBV3-1 (or the pseudogene TRBV3-2) and TRBJ2-1; 9 positions agree with TRBD2. The germline gives CDR1 LGHDT, CDR2 YNNKEL (reference sequence). The ends lost 0 bases at V and 13 bases at J; junction bases unmatched: 7. The CDR3 is 14 residues long. CDR3 DNA: TGTGCCAGCAGCCAAGATCTGCTAGCGGGGAACCAGTTCTTC. It is translated as CASSQDLLAGNQFF.

This clone is a singleton in its sample. The V and J genes are TRBV6-5 and TRBJ2-1; a possible D gene is TRBD1 (6 bases). The V gene's germline CDR1 is MNHEY and CDR2 SVGAGI. This CDR3 region has 15 residues. V was pared by 6 bases and J by 3 bases, with 15 bases between. CDR3 sequence reads: CASSPGTSGYNEQFF. The CDR3 DNA reads TGTGCCAGCAGCCCAGGGACATCCGGCTACAATGAGCAGTTCTTC.

A remark on this clone: Because the CDR3 is missing its conserved closing phenylalanine or tryptophan, this is likely a read error. It is unclear where the CDR3 begins or ends on the DNA, so no DNA is shown, and the CDR3 is as TCRdb lists it. The rearrangement links TRBV10-3 to TRBJ2-4; whether TRBD2, the table's D call, matches the DNA was not checked. The CDR3 spans 13 amino acids, including both terminal residues. CDR1 ENHRY and CDR2 SYGVKD come from the germline V gene. The CDR3 loop reads CAISERTSGRGYL.

This clone was recorded only once. The chain carries TRBV20-1 and TRBJ2-1, with D possibly TRBD1 on 6 matching bases. There are 16 residues in the CDR3. The V gene lost 3 bases and the J gene lost 4 bases, with 19 bases spanning the gap. Looked up from germline, CDR1 is DFQATT and CDR2 is SNEGSKA (reference sequence). CDR3 DNA: TGCAGTGCTAGTCGAAGTCTTGGGGGCCTATACAATGAGCAGTTCTTC. It translates to CSASRSLGGLYNEQFF.

The chain carries TRBV9 and TRBJ2-3, with 9 bases identical to TRBD2. Germline values: CDR1 SGDLS, CDR2 YYNGEE. Trimming removed 5 bases from V and 4 bases from J; junction bases left unmatched: 8. The CDR3 totals 15 residues. CDR3 nucleotides: TGTGCCAGCAGTTCTTCTAGCGGGACTCCAGATACGCAGTATTTT. As protein: CASSSSSGTPDTQYF.

The chain carries TRBV23-1 and TRBJ2-7; 8 nucleotides agree with TRBD2. TRBV23-1 qualifies as an ORF whose function is uncertain. The CDR3 has 18 amino acids. Trimming removed 0 bases from V and 6 bases from J; junction bases left unmatched: 16. CDR3 amino acids: CASSQSRGGRGWVGEQYF. As DNA, the CDR3 is TGCGCCAGCAGTCAATCCCGGGGGGGACGAGGATGGGTGGGCGAGCAGTACTTC.

The rearrangement links TRBV5-1 to TRBJ1-1; possibly TRBD1 for D (6 bases). The CDR3 length is 14 residues. The ends were cut back, 7 bases at V and 0 bases at J, with 13 bases in the middle. In germline, CDR1 is SGHRS, CDR2 YFSETQ. In nucleotides, the CDR3 is TGCGCCAGCCGGGGGGCCTCCATGAACACTGAAGCTTTCTTT. The encoded protein is CASRGASMNTEAFF.

The chain links TRBV4-2 to TRBJ2-3; TRBD1 matches at 9 bases. The trim removed 4 bases at V and 3 bases at J, leaving 8 bases unmatched. The CDR3 covers 16 residues. In germline, CDR1 is LGHNA, CDR2 YNFKEQ. In nucleotides, the CDR3 is TGTGCCAGCAGCCCGGTCAGGGGACAGGGTACAGATACGCAGTATTTT. It specifies CASSPVRGQGTDTQYF.

The rearrangement uses TRBV12-5 and TRBJ2-1; TRBD2 aligns across 7 bases. V lost 1 base and J lost 5; bases outside the gene matches: 5. This CDR3 has 15 amino acids. Germline CDR1 LGHNT, CDR2 FRNRAP. The CDR3 reads CASGLARDYNNEQFF. The CDR3 DNA sequence: TGTGCTAGTGGTTTGGCTAGGGACTACAACAATGAGCAGTTCTTC.

This chain uses TRBV4-2 with TRBJ1-2; D gene ambiguous. Germline lookup yields CDR1 LGHNA and CDR2 YNFKEQ. The CDR3 extends over 15 amino acids. V was clipped by 1 base and J by 5 bases, with 14 bases between them. CDR3 region: CASSQVGDYGYGYTF. In DNA form, the CDR3 reads TGTGCCAGCAGCCAAGTGGGAGACTACGGTTATGGCTACACCTTC.

The CDR3 DNA follows: TGTGCCAGCTGCCAGACAGGATCTGGTGAAAAACTGTTTTTT. It translates to CASCQTGSGEKLFF. This chain links TRBV2 with TRBJ1-4; possibly TRBD1 for D (6 bases). V shed 8 bases and J shed 7 bases, with 17 bases lying between them. The CDR3 consists of 14 residues. CDR1 SNHLY and CDR2 FYNNEI come from the germline V gene. The complete variable domain, with remaining parts taken from reference TRBV2 and TRBJ1-4, reads EPEVTQTPSHQVTQMGQEVILRCVPISNHLYFYWYRQILGQKVEFLVSFYNNEISEKSEIFDDQFSVERPDGSNFTLKIRSTKLEDSAMYFCASCQTGSGEKLFFGSGTQLSVL.

This chain uses TRBV25-1 with TRBJ1-5; 8 bases map to TRBD1. CDR1 is MGHDK and CDR2 is SYGVNS in the germline V gene. J gave up 0 bases and V 4 bases, and 8 bases lay outside the gene matches. The CDR3 contains 17 residues. CDR3 in DNA: TGTGCCAGCAGTGGCGGGACAGGTCAAAATAGCAATCAGCCCCAGCATTTT. It is translated as CASSGGTGQNSNQPQHF.

The J gene is TRBJ1-5, the V gene TRBV27, with TRBD1 identical over 9 bases. V lost 8 bases to trimming and J lost 7 bases; unmatched junction nucleotides: 9. Germline CDR1 is MNHEY and CDR2 is SMNVEV (reference sequence). This CDR3 is built from 14 residues. CDR3 in DNA: TGTGCCAGCGGGGAACAGGGGGCGGGGCAGCCCCAGCATTTT. This encodes CASGEQGAGQPQHF.

The V call is TRBV6-1, the J call TRBJ1-2, with D perhaps matching TRBD1 (6 bases). Trimming removed 0 bases at V and 4 bases at J, with 12 bases between. CDR1 is MNHNS and CDR2 is SASEGT in the germline V gene. The CDR3 contains 15 residues. This CDR3 is CASSEAFGQLYGYTF. The CDR3 DNA reads as TGTGCCAGCAGTGAAGCGTTCGGACAGCTCTATGGCTACACCTTC.

This chain joins TRBV24-1 and TRBJ2-7, with 7 positions matching TRBD2. The V gene's germline CDR1 is KGHDR and CDR2 SFDVKD. The V gene end was trimmed by 5 bases and the J gene end by 3 bases; junction bases not matched to a gene: 6. This CDR3 comprises 14 residues. DNA for the CDR3: TGTGCCACCAGTGGAGCGGGGCCGGGCTACGAGCAGTACTTC. Its protein product is CATSGAGPGYEQYF.

V usage is TRBV6-5 and J usage is TRBJ1-4; 7 nucleotides match TRBD1. J lost 4 bases, V lost 2 bases, and 4 bases had no gene match. Per germline, CDR1 MNHEY and CDR2 SVGAGI. The length of the CDR3 is 15 residues. In nucleotides, the CDR3 is TGTGCCAGCAGTTACACAGGGGAGAGTAATGAAAAACTGTTTTTT. It yields the protein CASSYTGESNEKLFF.